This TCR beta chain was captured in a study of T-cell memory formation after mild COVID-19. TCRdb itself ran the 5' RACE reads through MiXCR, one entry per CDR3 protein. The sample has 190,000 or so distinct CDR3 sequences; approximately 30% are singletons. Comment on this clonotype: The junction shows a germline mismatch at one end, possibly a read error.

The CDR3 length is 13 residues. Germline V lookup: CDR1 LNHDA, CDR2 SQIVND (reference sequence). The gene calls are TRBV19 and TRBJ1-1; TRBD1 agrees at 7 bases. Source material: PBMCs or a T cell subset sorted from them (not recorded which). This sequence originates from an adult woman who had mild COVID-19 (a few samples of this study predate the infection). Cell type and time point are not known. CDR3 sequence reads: CASSTNRGTEAFF. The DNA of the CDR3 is TGTGCCAGTAGTACTAACAGGGGCACTGAGGCTTTCTTT.